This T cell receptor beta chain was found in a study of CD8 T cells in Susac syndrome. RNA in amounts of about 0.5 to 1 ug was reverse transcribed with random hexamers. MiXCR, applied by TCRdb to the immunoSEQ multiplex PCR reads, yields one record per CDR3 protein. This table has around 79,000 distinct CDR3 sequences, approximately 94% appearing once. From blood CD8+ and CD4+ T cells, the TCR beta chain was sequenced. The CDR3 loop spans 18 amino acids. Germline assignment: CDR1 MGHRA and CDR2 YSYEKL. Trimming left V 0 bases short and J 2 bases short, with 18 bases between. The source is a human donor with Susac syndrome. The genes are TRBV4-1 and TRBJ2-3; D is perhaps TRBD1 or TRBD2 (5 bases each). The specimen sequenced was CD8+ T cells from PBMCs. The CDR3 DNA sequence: TGCGCCAGCAGCCAAGAGGGCCTAGGGGACGGGCCCACAGATACGCAGTATTTT. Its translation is CASSQEGLGDGPTDTQYF.